These 10 T cell receptor beta chains were all obtained from the same sample, sequenced in a study of cytomegalovirus exposure and HLA in healthy donors. This PCR relied on a set of 60 Vbeta primers and 13 Jbeta primers. Sequencing used immunoSEQ multiplex PCR; TCRdb keeps in-frame clones, though not all of them. Of roughly 150,000 clones in the sample, 75% to 90% were seen once. The source material was PBMCs. These receptors were taken from a male donor in good health and CMV-seronegative.

The chain combines TRBV5-5 with TRBJ2-3, with TRBD1 matching 7 bases. The CDR3 has 15 amino acids. Trimming took 7 bases from V and 0 from J; bases not matched to a gene: 8. The germline gives CDR1 SGHKS, CDR2 YYEKEE (reference sequence). CDR3 protein: CASDPTGPSTDTQYF. CDR3 nucleotide sequence: TGTGCCAGCGATCCGACAGGGCCCAGCACAGATACGCAGTATTTT.

The rearrangement joins TRBV9 to TRBJ2-7; D remains ambiguous. Trimming pared 3 bases from V and 2 bases from J, leaving 12 bases between. Germline values: CDR1 SGDLS, CDR2 YYNGEE. CDR3 length: 14 amino acids. The CDR3 spells CASSGLGSPYEQYF. The CDR3 DNA reads as TGTGCCAGCAGCGGACTCGGAAGTCCCTACGAGCAGTACTTC.

This chain connects TRBV29-1 to TRBJ1-2; weak D call: TRBD1 (5 bases). This CDR3 contains 14 residues. V gave up 7 bases and J gave up 8 bases, with 23 bases separating them. CDR1 is SQVTM, CDR2 ANQGSEA, per germline. CDR3 nucleotides: TGCAGCGCAGGGAGGACCGGCACTATAGGGGGCTACACCTTC. As protein: CSAGRTGTIGGYTF.

The chain couples TRBV6-5 to TRBJ2-3; 10 bases are shared with TRBD2. This CDR3 has 16 amino acids. Germline loops: CDR1 MNHEY, CDR2 SVGAGI. V lost 4 bases and J lost 4; bases outside the gene matches: 8. CDR3 sequence reads: CASSSTVAGGADTQYF. The DNA of the CDR3 is TGTGCCAGCAGTTCTACCGTAGCGGGGGGAGCAGATACGCAGTATTTT.

V usage is TRBV6-1 and J usage is TRBJ2-1; 7 bases are shared with TRBD2. The CDR3 is 15 residues long. V lost 8 bases and J lost 5; bases outside the gene matches: 12. Per germline, CDR1 MNHNS and CDR2 SASEGT. The CDR3 nucleotides read TGTGCCAGCCTATCCGGGACTACCCAGAACAATGAGCAGTTCTTC. It encodes CASLSGTTQNNEQFF.

The V call is TRBV7-6, the J call TRBJ2-2; perhaps TRBD2 as D (5 bases). The germline V gene encodes CDR1 SGHVS and CDR2 FNYEAQ. This CDR3 comprises 15 residues. Trimming pared 5 bases from V and 1 base from J, leaving 11 bases between. This chain's CDR3 is CASSRTGMNTGELFF. In DNA form, the CDR3 reads TGTGCCAGCAGCCGCACGGGGATGAACACCGGGGAGCTGTTTTTT.

The V call is TRBV5-1, the J call TRBJ2-1, with 8 bases aligning to TRBD1. The germline gives CDR1 SGHRS, CDR2 YFSETQ. The trim removed 4 bases at V and 4 bases at J, leaving 10 bases unmatched. The CDR3 totals 16 residues. CDR3 DNA sequence: TGCGCCAGCAGCCCCGGACAGGGAGAGGCGTACAATGAGCAGTTCTTC. Translation gives CASSPGQGEAYNEQFF.

The rearrangement uses TRBV9 and TRBJ2-2; 12 nucleotides line up with TRBD2. The CDR3 runs to 18 residues. Germline V CDR1 and CDR2: SGDLS, YYNGEE. With V trimmed by 0 bases and J by 5 bases, 8 bases remained unmatched. This CDR3 reads CASSVDPSGGANTGELFF. In DNA form, the CDR3 reads TGTGCCAGCAGCGTAGATCCTAGCGGGGGGGCCAATACCGGGGAGCTGTTTTTT.

Here the CDR3 reads CAWSARGTYEQYF. CDR3 nucleotide sequence: TGTGCCTGGAGCGCCCGGGGGACCTACGAGCAGTACTTC. V is TRBV30 and J is TRBJ2-7; a possible D gene is TRBD2 (6 bases). The germline V gene encodes CDR1 GTSNPN and CDR2 SVGIG (reference sequence). V lost 3 bases and J 2 bases, leaving 11 bases between the germline ends. The CDR3 runs to 13 residues. Together with reference TRBV30 and TRBJ2-7, the CDR3 gives the full variable domain: SQTIHQWPATLVQPVGSPLSLECTVEGTSNPNLYWYRQAAGRGLQLLFYSVGIGQISSEVPQNLSASRPQDRQFILSSKKLLLSDSGFYLCAWSARGTYEQYFGPGTRLTVT.

The chain is built from TRBV30 and TRBJ2-7, with TRBD2 matching over 9 bases. The germline CDR1 and CDR2 sequences are GTSNPN and SVGIG (reference sequence). The CDR3 spans 15 residues. Trimming at V came to 1 base and at J to 0 bases, leaving 4 bases not matched to a gene. In DNA, the CDR3 is TGTGCCTGGAGTGGAGCGGGGGGACGCTCCTACGAGCAGTACTTC. Translation: CAWSGAGGRSYEQYF.